This T cell receptor beta chain was sequenced in a study of cytomegalovirus exposure and HLA in healthy donors. Study outcomes and limitations: Researchers reported in a later analysis that a missense DCLRE1C variant was tied to TCR beta V- and J-gene trimming. Accurate prediction of HLA-A and HLA-B alleles (for most subjects) was reportedly achieved from TCR beta sequences.

The donors (healthy individuals) were bone marrow donors. Amplification used 60 Vbeta primers and 13 Jbeta primers. TCRdb keeps only in-frame clones here, not all; method: immunoSEQ multiplex PCR. The table lists approximately 100,000 clones, 75% to 80% of them singletons, with roughly 5% in the top ten. To note about this clone: Its antigen remains unidentified.

Trimming removed 2 bases from V and 3 bases from J, with 14 bases in between. Germline CDR1 reads MNHEY; CDR2 reads SVGAGI. There are 15 residues in the CDR3. The receptor was derived from a man between 60 and 70 years old in good health and CMV-seropositive. The specimen sequenced was PBMCs. The rearrangement uses TRBV6-5 and TRBJ2-7, with a weak D call TRBD1 (6 bases). The CDR3 DNA sequence: TGTGCCAGCAGTTACCAGGACAGTCCGAACTACGAGCAGTACTTC. Residues: CASSYQDSPNYEQYF.